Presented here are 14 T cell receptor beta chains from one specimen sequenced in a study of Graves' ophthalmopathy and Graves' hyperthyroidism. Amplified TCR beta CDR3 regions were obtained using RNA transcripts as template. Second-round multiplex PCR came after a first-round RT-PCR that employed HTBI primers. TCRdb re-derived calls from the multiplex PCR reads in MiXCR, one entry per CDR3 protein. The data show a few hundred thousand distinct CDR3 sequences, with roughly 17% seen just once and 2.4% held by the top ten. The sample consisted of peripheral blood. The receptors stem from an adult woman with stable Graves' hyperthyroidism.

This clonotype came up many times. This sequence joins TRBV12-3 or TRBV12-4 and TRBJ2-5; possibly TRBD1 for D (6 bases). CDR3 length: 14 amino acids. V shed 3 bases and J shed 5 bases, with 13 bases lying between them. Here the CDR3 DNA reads TGTGCCAGCAGTTTCCTAGGGGGTGGGGAGACCCAGTACTTC. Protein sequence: CASSFLGGGETQYF.

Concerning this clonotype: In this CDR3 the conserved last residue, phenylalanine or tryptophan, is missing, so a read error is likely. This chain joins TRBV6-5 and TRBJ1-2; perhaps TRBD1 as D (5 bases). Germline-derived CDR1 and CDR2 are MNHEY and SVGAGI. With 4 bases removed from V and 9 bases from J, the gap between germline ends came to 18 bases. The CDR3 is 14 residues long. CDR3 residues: CASSSNRGVDSYTV. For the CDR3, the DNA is TGTGCCAGCAGTTCCAACCGAGGGGTCGATAGCTACACCGTC.

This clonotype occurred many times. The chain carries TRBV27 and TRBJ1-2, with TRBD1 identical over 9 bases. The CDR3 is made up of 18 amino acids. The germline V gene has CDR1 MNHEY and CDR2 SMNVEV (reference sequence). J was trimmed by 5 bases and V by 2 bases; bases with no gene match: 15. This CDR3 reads CASSLRRSRDRARYGYTF. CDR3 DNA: TGTGCCAGCAGTTTAAGGAGGTCGAGGGACAGGGCGCGGTATGGCTACACCTTC.

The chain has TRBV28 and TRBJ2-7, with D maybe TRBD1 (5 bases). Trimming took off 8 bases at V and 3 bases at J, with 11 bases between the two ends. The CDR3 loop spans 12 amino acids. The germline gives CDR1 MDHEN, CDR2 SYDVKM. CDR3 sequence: CASGIQDYEQYF. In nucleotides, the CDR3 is TGTGCCAGCGGAATACAGGACTACGAGCAGTACTTC.

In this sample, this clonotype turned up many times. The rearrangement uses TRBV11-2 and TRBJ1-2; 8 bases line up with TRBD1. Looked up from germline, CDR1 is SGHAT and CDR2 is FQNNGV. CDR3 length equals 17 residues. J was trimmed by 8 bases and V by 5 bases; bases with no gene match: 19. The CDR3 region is CASSPLKGQGARWGYTF. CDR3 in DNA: TGTGCCAGCAGCCCCCTGAAGGGGCAGGGGGCGCGGTGGGGCTACACCTTC.

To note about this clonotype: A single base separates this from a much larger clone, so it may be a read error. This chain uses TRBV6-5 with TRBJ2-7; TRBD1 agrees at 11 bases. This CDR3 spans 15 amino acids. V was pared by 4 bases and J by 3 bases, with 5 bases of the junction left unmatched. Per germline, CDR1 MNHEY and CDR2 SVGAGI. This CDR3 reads CASSFTGTGGYEQYF. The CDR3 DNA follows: TGTGCCAGCAGTTTCACCGGGACAGGGGGCTACGAGCAGTACTTC.

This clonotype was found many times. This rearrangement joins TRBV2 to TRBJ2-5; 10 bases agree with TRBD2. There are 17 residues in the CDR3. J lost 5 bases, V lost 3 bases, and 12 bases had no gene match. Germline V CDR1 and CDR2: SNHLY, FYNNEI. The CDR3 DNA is TGTGCCAGCAGTGAGAGAAGCGGGAGGGCCGTCGGCGAGACCCAGTACTTC. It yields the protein CASSERSGRAVGETQYF.

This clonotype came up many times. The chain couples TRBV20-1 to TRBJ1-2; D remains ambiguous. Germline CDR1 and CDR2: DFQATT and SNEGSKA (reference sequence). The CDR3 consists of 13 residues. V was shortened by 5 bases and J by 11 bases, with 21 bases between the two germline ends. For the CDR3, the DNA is TGCAGTGCTCCCCAACGACGGACGGTCGAATACACCTTC. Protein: CSAPQRRTVEYTF.

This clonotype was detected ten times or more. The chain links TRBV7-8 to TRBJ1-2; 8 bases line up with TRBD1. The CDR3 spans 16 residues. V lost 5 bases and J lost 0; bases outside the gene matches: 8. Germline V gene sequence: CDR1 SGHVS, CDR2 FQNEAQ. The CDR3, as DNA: TGTGCCAGCAGCCAACGACAGGGGAGGGCTAACTATGGCTACACCTTC. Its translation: CASSQRQGRANYGYTF.

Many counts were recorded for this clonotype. CDR3 bases: TGTGCCAGCACCGGACTAGCGGGATTAGGCGAGACCCAGTACTTC. Protein sequence: CASTGLAGLGETQYF. The V and J genes are TRBV6-4 and TRBJ2-5, with 12 bases that match TRBD2. The CDR3 extends over 15 amino acids. The ends lost 7 bases at V and 5 bases at J; junction bases unmatched: 8. Germline CDR1 and CDR2: MRHNA and SNTAGT.

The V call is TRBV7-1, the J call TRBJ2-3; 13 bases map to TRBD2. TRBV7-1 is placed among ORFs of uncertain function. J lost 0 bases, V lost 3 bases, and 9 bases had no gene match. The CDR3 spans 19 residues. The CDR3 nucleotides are TGTGCCAGCAGCTCCCGCGACGCGGGACTAGCGGGGAGCACAGATACGCAGTATTTT. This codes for CASSSRDAGLAGSTDTQYF.

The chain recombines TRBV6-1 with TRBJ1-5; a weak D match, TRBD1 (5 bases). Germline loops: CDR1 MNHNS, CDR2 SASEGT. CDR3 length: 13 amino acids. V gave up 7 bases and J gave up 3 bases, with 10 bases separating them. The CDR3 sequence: CASTGFNNQPQHF. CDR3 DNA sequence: TGTGCCAGCACAGGGTTCAACAATCAGCCCCAGCATTTT.

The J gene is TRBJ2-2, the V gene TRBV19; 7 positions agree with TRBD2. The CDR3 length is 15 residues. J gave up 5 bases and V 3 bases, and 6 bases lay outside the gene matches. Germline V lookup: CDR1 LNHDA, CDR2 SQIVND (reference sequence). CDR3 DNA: TGTGCCAGTAGTATGGGGGGGGGTCCTACCGGGGAGCTGTTTTTT. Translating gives CASSMGGGPTGELFF.

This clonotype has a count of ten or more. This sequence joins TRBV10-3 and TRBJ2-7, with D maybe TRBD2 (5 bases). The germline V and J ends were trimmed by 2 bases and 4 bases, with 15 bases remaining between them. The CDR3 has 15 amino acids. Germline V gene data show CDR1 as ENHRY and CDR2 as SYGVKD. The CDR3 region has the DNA TGTGCCATCAGTGAGGTTGAACTAGGAAAGTACGAGCAGTACTTC. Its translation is CAISEVELGKYEQYF.